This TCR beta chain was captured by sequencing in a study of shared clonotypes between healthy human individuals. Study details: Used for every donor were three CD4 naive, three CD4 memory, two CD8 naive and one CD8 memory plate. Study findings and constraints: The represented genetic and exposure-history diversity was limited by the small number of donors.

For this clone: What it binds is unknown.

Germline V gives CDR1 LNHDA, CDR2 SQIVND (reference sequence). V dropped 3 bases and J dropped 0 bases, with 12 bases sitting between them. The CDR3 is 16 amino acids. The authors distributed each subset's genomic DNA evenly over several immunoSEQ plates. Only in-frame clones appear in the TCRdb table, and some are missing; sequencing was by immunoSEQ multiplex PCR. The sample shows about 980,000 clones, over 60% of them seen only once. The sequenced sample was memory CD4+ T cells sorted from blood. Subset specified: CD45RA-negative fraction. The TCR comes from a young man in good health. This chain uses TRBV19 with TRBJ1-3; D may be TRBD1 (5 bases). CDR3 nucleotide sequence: TGTGCCAGTAGTATCCTAAGGGGACTCTCTGGAAACACCATATATTTT. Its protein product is CASSILRGLSGNTIYF. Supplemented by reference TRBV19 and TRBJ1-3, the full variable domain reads DGGITQSPKYLFRKEGQNVTLSCEQNLNHDAMYWYRQDPGQGLRLIYYSQIVNDFQKGDIAEGYSVSREKKESFPLTVTSAQKNPTAFYLCASSILRGLSGNTIYFGEGSWLTVV.